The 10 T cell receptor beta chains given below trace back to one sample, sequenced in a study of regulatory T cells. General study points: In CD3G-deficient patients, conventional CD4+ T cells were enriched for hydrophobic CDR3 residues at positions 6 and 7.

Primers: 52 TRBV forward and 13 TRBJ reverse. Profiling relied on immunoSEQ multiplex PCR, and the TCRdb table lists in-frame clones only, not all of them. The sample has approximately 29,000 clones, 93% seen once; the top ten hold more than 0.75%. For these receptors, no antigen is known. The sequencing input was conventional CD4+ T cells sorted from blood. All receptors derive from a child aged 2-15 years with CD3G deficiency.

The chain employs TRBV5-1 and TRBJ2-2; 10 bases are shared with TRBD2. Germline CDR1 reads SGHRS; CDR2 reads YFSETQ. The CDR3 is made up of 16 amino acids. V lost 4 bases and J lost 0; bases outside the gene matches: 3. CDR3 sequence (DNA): TGCGCCAGCAGCCTACTAGCGGGACCGAACACCGGGGAGCTGTTTTTT. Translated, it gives CASSLLAGPNTGELFF.

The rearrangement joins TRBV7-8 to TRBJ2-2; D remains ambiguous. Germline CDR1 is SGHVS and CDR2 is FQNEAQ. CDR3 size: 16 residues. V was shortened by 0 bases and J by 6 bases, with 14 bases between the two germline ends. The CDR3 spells CASSLAPGIIAGELFF. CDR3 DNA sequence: TGTGCCAGCAGCTTAGCTCCGGGTATAATCGCCGGGGAGCTGTTTTTT.

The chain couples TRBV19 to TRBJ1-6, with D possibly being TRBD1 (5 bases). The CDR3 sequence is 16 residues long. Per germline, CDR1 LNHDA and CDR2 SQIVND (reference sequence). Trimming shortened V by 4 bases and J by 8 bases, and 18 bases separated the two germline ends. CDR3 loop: CASSRGHAVRDSPLHF. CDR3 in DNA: TGTGCCAGTAGTAGAGGACATGCGGTTCGTGATTCACCCCTCCACTTT.

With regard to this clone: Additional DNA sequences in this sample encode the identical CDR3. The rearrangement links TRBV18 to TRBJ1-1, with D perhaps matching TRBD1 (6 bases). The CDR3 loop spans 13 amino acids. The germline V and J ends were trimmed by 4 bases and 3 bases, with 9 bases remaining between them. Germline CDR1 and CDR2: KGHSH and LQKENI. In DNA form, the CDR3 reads TGTGCCAGCTCACGCCACAGGGACACTGAAGCTTTCTTT. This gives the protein CASSRHRDTEAFF.

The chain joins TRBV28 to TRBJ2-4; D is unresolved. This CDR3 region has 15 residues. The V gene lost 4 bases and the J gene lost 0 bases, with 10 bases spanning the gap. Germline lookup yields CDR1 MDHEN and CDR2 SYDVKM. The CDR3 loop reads CASSSQQIAKNIQYF. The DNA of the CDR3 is TGTGCCAGCAGTTCCCAGCAGATAGCCAAAAACATTCAGTACTTC.

Here the CDR3 reads CASSLLPSGGEAFF. CDR3 DNA: TGCGCCAGCAGCTTGTTACCCTCCGGCGGTGAAGCTTTCTTT. The rearrangement joins TRBV5-1 to TRBJ1-1; D call uncertain. This CDR3 is 14 amino acids long. V lost 1 base and J lost 7, with 14 bases in between. CDR1 and CDR2 (germline): SGHRS, YFSETQ. Using reference TRBV5-1 and TRBJ1-1 for the parts outside the CDR3, the full variable domain is KAGVTQTPRYLIKTRGQQVTLSCSPISGHRSVSWYQQTPGQGLQFLFEYFSETQRNKGNFPGRFSGRQFSNSRSEMNVSTLELGDSALYLCASSLLPSGGEAFFGQGTRLTVV.

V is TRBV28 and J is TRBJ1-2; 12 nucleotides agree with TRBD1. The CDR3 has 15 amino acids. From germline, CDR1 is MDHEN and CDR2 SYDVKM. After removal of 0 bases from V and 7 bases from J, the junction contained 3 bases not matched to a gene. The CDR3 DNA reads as TGTGCCAGCAGTTTATGGGGACAGGGGGCGCGTGGCTACACCTTC. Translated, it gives CASSLWGQGARGYTF.

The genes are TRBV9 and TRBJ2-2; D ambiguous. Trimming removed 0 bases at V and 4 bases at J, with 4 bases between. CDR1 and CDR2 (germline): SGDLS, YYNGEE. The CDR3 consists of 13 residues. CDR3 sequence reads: CASSVESTGELFF. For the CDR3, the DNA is TGTGCCAGCAGCGTAGAGAGCACCGGGGAGCTGTTTTTT.

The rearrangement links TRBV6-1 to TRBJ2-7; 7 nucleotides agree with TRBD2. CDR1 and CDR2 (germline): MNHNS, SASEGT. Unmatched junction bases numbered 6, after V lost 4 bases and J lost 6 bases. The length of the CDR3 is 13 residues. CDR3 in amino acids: CASSVTGRLEQYF. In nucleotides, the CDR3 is TGTGCCAGCAGTGTGACCGGGAGGCTCGAGCAGTACTTC.

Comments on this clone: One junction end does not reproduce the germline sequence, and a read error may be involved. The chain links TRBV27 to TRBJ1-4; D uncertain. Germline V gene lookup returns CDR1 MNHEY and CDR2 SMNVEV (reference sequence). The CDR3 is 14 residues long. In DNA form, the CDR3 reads TGTGCCAGCAGTTTGTGGGTAGGGCATGAAAAACTGCTTTTT. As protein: CASSLWVGHEKLLF. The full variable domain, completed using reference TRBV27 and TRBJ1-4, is EAQVTQNPRYLITVTGKKLTVTCSQNMNHEYMSWYRQDPGLGLRQIYYSMNVEVTDKGDVPEGYKVSRKEKRNFPLILESPSPNQTSLYFCASSLWVGHEKLLFGSGTQLSVL.